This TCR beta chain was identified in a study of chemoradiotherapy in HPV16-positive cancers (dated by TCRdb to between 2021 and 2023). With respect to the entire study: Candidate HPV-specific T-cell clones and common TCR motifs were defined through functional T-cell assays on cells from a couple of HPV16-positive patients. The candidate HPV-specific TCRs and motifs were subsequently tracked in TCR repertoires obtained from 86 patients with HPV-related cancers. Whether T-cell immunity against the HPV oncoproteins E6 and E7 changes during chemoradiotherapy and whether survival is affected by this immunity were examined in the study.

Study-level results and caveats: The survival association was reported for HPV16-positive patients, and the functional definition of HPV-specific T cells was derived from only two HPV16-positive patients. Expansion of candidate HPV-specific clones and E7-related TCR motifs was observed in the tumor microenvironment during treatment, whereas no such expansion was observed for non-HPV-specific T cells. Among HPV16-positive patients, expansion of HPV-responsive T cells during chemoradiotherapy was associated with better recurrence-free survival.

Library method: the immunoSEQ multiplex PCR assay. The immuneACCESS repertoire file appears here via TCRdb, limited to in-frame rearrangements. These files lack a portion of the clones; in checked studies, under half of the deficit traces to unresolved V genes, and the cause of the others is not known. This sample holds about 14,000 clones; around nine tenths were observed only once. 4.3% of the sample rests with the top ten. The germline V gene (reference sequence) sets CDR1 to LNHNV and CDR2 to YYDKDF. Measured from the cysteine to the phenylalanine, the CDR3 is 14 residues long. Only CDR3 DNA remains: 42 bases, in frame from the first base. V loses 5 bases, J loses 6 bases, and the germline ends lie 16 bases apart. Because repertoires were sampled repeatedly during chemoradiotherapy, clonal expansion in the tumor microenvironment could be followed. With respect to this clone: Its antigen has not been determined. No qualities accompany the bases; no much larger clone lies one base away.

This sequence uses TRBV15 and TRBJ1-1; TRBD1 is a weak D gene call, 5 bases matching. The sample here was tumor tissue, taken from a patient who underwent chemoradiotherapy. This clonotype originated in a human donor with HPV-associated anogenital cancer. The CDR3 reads CATSRTSGLAEAFF. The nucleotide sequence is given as TGTGCCACCAGCCGAACGTCAGGGTTAGCTGAAGCTTTCTTT.